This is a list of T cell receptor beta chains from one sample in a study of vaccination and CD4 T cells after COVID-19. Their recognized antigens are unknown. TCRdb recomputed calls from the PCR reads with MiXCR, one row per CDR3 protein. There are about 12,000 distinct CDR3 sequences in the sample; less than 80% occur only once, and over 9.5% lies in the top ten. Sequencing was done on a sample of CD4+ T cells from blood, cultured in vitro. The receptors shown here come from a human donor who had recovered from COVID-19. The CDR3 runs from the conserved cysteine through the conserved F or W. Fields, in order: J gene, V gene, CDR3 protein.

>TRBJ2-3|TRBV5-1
CASSLESTVGFPDTQYF
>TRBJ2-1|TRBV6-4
CASSRTHTRNFNEQFF
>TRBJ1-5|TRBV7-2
CASSLCGQIRRVRDSNQPQHF
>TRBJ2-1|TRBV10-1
CASSEGLNNEQFF
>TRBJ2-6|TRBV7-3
CASSTGSSGANVLTF
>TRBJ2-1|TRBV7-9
CASSFRTSGNFSYNEQFF
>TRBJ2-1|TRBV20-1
CSAFTSGRAYEQFF
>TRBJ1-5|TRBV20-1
CSARGPGPNQPQHF
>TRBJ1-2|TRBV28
CASNPGDNNYGYTF
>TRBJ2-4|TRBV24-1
CATSDSDRVNIQYF
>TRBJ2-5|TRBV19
CASSRNSGGLETGTQYF
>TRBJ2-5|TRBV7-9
CASSLQGSQETQYF
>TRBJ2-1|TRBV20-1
CSARDPYAGVGTNEQFF
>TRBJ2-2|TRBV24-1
CATSDTRQGGTGELFF
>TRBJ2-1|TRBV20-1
CSARAGGPGNEQFF
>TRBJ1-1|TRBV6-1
CASSQITGETEAFF
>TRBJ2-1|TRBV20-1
CSARGHTSGRGNEQFF
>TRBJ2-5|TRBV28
CASKTGQQTQYF
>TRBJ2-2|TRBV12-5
CASGFGTSGSTGELFF
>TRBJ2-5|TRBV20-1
CSARDEGLAGRQETQYF
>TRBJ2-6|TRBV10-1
CASLHLGTGANVLTF
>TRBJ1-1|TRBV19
CASSTRGMDTEAFF
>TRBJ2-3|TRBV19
CASTLRLWGTDTQYF
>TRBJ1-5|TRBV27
CASSPGSGNQPQHF
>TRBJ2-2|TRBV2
CASRPTPGLGSGELFF
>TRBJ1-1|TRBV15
CATGPQGSSEAFF
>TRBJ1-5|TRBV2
CASSQQGGNQPQHF
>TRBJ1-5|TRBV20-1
CSGMNGGNQPQHF
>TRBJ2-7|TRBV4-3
CASSRGTGSSYEQYF
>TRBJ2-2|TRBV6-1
CASLWASGRIAGELFF
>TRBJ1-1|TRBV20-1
CSASPGNYEAFF
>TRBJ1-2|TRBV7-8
CASSLVTNYGYTF
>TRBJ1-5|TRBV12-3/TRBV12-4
CASGIYSNQPQHF
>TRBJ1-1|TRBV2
CASSVTFNEAFF
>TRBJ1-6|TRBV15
CATSRDRLPNSPLHF
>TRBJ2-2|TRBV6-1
CASSEALIGGANTGELFF
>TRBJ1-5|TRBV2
CASRDRVQDQPQHF
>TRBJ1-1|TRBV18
CASSPGIQNTEAFF
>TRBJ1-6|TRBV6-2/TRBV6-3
CASSYGTGDNSPLHF
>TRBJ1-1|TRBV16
CAGSSNRHTEAFF
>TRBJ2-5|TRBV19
CAMRLPAETYQETQYF
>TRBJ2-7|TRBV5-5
CASSQYYEQYF
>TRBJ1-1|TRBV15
CATSRHLNTEAFF
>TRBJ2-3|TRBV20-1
CSANGGGTDTQYF
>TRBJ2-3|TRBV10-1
CASSESDTDTQYF
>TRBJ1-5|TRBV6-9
CAGAEGQPQHF
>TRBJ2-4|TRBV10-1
CASSPDRGLGIQYF
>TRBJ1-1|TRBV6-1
CASSPTGGRTEAFF
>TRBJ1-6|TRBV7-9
CASSSSGDSPLHF
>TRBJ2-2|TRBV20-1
CSARDDTGLAGGPDTGELFF
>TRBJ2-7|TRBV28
CASRDYEQYF
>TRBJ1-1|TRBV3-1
CASSRDRGNTEAFF
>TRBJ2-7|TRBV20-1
CSARGDREGEQYF